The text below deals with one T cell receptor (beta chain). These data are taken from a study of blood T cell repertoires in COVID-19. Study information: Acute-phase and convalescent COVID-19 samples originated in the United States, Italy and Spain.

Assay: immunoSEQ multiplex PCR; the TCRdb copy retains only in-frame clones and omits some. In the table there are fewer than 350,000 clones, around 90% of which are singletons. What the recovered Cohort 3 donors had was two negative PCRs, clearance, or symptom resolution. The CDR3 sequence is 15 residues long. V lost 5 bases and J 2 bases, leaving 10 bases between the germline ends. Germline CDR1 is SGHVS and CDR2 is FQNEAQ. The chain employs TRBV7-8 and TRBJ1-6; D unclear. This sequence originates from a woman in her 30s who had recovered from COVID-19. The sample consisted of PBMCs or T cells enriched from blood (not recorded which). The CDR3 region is CASSPLRAYNSPLHF. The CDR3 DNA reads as TGTGCCAGCAGCCCCCTAAGAGCCTATAATTCACCCCTCCACTTT.